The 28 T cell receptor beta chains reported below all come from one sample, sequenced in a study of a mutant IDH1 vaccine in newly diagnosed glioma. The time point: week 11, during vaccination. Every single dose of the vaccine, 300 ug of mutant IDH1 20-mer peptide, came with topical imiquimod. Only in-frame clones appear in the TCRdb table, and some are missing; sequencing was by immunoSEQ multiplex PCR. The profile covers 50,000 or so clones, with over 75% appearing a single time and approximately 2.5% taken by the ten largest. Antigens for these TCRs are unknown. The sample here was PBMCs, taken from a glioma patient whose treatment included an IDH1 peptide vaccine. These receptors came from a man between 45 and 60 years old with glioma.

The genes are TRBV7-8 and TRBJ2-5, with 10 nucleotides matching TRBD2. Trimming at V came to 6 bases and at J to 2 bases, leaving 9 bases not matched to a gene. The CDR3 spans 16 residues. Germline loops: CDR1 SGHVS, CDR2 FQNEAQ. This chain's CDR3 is CASRISSGGLQETQYF. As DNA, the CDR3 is TGTGCCAGCAGGATCTCTAGCGGGGGCCTACAAGAGACCCAGTACTTC.

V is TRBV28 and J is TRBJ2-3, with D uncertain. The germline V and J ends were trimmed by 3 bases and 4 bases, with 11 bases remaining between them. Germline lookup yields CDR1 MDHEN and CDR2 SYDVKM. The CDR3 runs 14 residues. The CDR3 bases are TGTGCCAGCAGTTTTCGTGGGCGGTCAGATACGCAGTATTTT. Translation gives CASSFRGRSDTQYF.

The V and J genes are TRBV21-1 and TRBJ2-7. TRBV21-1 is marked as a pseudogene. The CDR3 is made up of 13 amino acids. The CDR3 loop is CASRKTQPYEQYF. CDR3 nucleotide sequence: TGTGCCAGCCGAAAGACCCAACCTTACGAGCAGTACTTC.

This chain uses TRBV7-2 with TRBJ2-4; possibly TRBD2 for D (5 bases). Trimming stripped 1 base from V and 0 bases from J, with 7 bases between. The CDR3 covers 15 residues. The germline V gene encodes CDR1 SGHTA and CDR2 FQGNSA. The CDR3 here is CASSLVAGAKNIQYF. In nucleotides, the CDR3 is TGTGCCAGCAGCTTAGTGGCGGGAGCCAAAAACATTCAGTACTTC.

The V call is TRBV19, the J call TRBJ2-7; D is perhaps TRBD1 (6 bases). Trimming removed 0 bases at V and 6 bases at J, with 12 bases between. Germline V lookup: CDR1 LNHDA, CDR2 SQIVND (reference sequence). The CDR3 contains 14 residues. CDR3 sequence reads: CASSIEQGGGEQYF. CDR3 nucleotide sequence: TGTGCCAGTAGTATAGAACAGGGTGGTGGCGAGCAGTACTTC.

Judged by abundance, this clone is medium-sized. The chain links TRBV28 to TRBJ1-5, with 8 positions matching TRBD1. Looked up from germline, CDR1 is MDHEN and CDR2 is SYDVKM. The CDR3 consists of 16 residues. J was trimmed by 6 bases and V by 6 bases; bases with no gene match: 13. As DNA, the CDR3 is TGTGCCAGCAGACCTCGGACAGGGCCCCTTCCTCAGCCCCAGCATTTT. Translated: CASRPRTGPLPQPQHF.

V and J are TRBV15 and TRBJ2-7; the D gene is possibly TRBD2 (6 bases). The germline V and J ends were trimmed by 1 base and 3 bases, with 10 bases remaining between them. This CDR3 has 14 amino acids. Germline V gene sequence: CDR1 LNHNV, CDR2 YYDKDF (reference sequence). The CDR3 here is CATSRAGTLYEQYF. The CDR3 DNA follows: TGTGCCACCAGCAGAGCCGGGACTCTCTACGAGCAGTACTTC.

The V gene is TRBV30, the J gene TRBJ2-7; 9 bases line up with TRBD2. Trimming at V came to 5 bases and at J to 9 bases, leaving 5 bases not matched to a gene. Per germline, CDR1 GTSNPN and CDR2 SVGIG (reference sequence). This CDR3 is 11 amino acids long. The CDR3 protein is CAWGQLAGQYF. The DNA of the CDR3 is TGTGCCTGGGGGCAACTAGCGGGGCAGTACTTC.

The CDR3 protein is CASSVQGNQPQHF. CDR3 bases: TGTGCCAGCAGTGTCCAGGGCAATCAGCCCCAGCATTTT. The chain links TRBV6-1 to TRBJ1-5; D call uncertain. Trimming took off 4 bases at V and 2 bases at J, with 6 bases between the two ends. The germline gives CDR1 MNHNS, CDR2 SASEGT. CDR3 length equals 13 residues.

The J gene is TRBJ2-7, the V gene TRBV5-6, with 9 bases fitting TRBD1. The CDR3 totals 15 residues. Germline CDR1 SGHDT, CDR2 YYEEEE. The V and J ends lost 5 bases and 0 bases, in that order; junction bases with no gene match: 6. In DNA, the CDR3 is TGTGCCAGCAGTTTCGGGACAGGGTTCTCCTACGAGCAGTACTTC. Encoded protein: CASSFGTGFSYEQYF.

The CDR3 loop is CASSDRAYEQYF. CDR3 in DNA: TGTGCCAGCAGCGACAGGGCCTACGAGCAGTACTTC. The chain links TRBV27 to TRBJ2-7, with 7 bases lining up with TRBD1. Germline V CDR1 and CDR2: MNHEY, SMNVEV (reference sequence). V was clipped by 6 bases and J by 2 bases; unmatched bases: 1. CDR3 size: 12 residues.

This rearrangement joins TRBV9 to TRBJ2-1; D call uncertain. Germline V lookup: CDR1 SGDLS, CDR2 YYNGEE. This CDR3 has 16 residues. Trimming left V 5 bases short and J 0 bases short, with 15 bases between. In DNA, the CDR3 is TGTGCCAGCAGTTCCGGCGACCCAAGCTCCTACAATGAGCAGTTCTTC. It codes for CASSSGDPSSYNEQFF.

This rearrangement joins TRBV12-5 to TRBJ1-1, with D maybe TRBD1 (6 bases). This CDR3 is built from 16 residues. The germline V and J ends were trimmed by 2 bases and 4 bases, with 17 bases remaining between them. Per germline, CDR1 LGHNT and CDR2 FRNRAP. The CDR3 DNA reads TGTGCTAGTGGTTTGTCCTCCCGGGGGCAGGGCACTGAAGCTTTCTTT. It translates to CASGLSSRGQGTEAFF.

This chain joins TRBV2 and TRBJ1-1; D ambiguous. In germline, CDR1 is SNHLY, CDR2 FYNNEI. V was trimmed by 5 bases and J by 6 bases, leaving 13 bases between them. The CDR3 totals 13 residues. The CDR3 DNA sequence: TGTGCCAGCAGTATTCGAGTTTTAGCTGAAGCTTTCTTT. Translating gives CASSIRVLAEAFF.

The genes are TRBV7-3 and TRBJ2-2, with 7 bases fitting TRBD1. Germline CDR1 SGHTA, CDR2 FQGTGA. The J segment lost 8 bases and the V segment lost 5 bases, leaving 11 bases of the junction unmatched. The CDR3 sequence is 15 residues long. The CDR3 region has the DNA TGTGCCAGCAGCCCTGCTACGACAGGGCGGGGGGAGCTGTTTTTT. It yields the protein CASSPATTGRGELFF.

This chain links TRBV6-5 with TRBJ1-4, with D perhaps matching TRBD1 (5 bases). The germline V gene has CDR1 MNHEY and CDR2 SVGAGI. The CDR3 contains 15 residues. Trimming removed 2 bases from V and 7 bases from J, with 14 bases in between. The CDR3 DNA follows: TGTGCCAGCAGTTACGTAGAGGGGACGGTTGAAAAACTGTTTTTT. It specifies CASSYVEGTVEKLFF.

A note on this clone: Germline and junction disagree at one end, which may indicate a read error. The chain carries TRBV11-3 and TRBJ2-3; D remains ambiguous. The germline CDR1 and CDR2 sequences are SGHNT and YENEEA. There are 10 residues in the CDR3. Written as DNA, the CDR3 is TGTGCCAGCAGCTTAGTAAGGATGGATTTT. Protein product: CASSLVRMDF.

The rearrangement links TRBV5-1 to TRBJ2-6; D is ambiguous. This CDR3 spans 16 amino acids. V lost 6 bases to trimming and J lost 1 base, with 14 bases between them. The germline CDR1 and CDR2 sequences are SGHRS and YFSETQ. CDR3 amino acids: CASTTTIQSGANVLTF. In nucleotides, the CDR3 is TGCGCCAGCACCACGACAATTCAATCTGGGGCCAACGTCCTGACTTTC.

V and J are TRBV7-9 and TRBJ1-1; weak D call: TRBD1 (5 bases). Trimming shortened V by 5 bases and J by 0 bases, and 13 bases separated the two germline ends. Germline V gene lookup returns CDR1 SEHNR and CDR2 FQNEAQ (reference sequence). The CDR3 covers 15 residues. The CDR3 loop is CASSPSPGVNTEAFF. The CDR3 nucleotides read TGTGCCAGCAGCCCTAGTCCGGGGGTGAACACTGAAGCTTTCTTT.

The CDR3, as DNA: TGTGCCAGCAGAATGGACAGCGCAACAGATACGCAGTATTTT. Residues: CASRMDSATDTQYF. This sequence joins TRBV6-1 and TRBJ2-3, with D possibly matching TRBD1 (6 bases). Germline V gene sequence: CDR1 MNHNS, CDR2 SASEGT. Trimming removed 6 bases at V and 3 bases at J, with 13 bases between. The CDR3 runs 14 residues.

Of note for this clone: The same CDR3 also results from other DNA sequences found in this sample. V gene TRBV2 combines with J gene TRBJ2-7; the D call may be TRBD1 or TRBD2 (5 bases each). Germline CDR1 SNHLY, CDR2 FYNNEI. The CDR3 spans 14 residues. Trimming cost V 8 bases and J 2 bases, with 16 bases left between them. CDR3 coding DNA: TGTGCCAGCCGACAAAGGGACGGAACCTACGAGCAGTACTTC. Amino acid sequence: CASRQRDGTYEQYF.

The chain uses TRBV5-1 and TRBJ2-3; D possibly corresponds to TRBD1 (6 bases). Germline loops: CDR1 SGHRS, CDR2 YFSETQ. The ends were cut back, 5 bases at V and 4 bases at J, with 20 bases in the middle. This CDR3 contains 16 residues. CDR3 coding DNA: TGCGCCAGCAGGTATCGGACAGCCCCTCGCGCAGATACGCAGTATTTT. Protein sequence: CASRYRTAPRADTQYF.

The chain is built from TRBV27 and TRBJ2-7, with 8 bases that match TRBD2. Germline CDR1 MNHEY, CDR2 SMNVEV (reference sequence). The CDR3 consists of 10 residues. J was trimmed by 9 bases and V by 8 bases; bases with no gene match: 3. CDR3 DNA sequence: TGTGCCAGCGGGAGCGGGAGGCAGTACTTC. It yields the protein CASGSGRQYF.

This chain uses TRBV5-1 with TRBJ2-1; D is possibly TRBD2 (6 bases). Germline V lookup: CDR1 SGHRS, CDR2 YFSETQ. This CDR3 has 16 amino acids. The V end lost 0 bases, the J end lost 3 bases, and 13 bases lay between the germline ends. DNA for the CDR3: TGCGCCAGCAGCTTGGTCCCTAGCGATGGCTACAATGAGCAGTTCTTC. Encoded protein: CASSLVPSDGYNEQFF.

The CDR3 DNA is TGTGCCAGTCTAAAGATGAGCTACGAGCAGTACTTC. Amino acids: CASLKMSYEQYF. The genes are TRBV11-2 and TRBJ2-7; D remains unclear. Trimming removed 9 bases at V and 3 bases at J, with 12 bases between. CDR1 and CDR2 (germline): SGHAT, FQNNGV. CDR3 length: 12 residues.

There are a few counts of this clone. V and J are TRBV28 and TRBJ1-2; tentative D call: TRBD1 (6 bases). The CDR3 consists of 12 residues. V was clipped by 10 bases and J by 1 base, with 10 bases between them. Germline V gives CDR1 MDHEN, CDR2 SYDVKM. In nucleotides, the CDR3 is TGTGCCACCCGACAGGTTAACTATGGCTACACCTTC. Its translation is CATRQVNYGYTF.

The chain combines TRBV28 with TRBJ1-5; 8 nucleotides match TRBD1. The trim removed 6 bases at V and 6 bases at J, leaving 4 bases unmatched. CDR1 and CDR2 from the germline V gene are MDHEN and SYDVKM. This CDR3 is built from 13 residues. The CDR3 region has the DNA TGTGCCAGCAGGGGGACAGGTGGTCAGCCCCAGCATTTT. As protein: CASRGTGGQPQHF.

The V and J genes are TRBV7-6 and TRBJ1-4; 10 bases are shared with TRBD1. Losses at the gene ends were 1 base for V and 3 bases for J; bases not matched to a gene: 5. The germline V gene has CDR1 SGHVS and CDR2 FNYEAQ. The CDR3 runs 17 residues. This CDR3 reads CASSLGTGGEANEKLFF. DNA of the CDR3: TGTGCCAGCAGCTTAGGGACAGGGGGTGAGGCTAATGAAAAACTGTTTTTT.